This TCR beta chain was retrieved from a study of blood T cell repertoires in COVID-19. Study-level background: Samples came from the United States, Italy and Spain, spanning acute and convalescent COVID-19. T cells, B-cell-depleted T cells, or PBMCs provided the cDNA or gDNA that served as material.

Sequenced by immunoSEQ multiplex PCR; TCRdb stores in-frame clones only, minus some. The sample contains 270,000 or so clones, 70% to 85% of which appear only once. From germline, CDR1 is LNHDA and CDR2 SQIVND (reference sequence). The CDR3 is 15 residues long. Trimming took off 6 bases at V and 2 bases at J, with 16 bases between the two ends. The sequenced sample was peripheral blood. The clonotype originates from a human donor with COVID-19, enrolled during active disease. The donor label of this sample is uncertain. The rearrangement uses TRBV19 and TRBJ1-2; D gene ambiguous. DNA for the CDR3: TGTGCCAGTAGGATGGAGACCGACCCGAACTATGGCTACACCTTC. It specifies CASRMETDPNYGYTF.